This T cell receptor beta chain is from a study of blood T cell repertoires in COVID-19. Overall study context: The samples span acute and convalescent COVID-19 from the United States, Italy and Spain. T cells, B-cell-depleted T cells, or PBMCs supplied cDNA or gDNA.

Per the study methods: Estimation of nucleated cell counts relied on the amplification of reference gene primers. Here immunoSEQ multiplex PCR was the method, and the copy in TCRdb shows in-frame clones only, minus some. The V and J calls and clone size come from that table; D and trimming were worked out from the DNA. The sample contains roughly 120,000 clones, roughly 90% of which appear only once. As concerns this clone: This same CDR3 is encoded by further DNA sequences in the sample.

Source material: peripheral blood. The TCR comes from a man between 45 and 60 years old with active COVID-19.

The CDR3 sequence: CASRDYSYNEQFF. As DNA, the CDR3 is TGTGCCAGTCGGGACTACTCCTACAATGAGCAGTTCTTC. The V gene is TRBV6-5, the J gene TRBJ2-1; TRBD2 matches 7 bases. There are 13 residues in the CDR3. The germline V gene has CDR1 MNHEY and CDR2 SVGAGI. The trim removed 9 bases at V and 0 bases at J, leaving 2 bases unmatched.